These T cell receptor beta chains were read from a single sample in a study of T cell clones after liver transplantation. The assay was immunoSEQ multiplex PCR, and TCRdb's table has in-frame clones only and misses some. This table holds 53,000 or so clones, about four fifths found once. The sample was CD4+ T cells from blood, taken before liver transplant. The receptor source for this set is a human donor who received a liver transplant. The CDR3 runs from the conserved cysteine through the conserved F or W. Each record gives: CDR3 protein, CDR3 DNA, D gene, V gene, J gene, clone size. D genes are given only for firm matches. Not all rows give a size; the values are once, few, many and, for expanded clones, a class.

CDR3 protein: CASSFVGGRTEAFF
CDR3 DNA: TGTGCCAGCAGCTTTGTGGGAGGTCGGACTGAAGCTTTCTTT
D gene: NA
V gene: TRBV7-2
J gene: TRBJ1-1
clone size: once

CDR3 protein: CASSPEYRASGREETQYF
CDR3 DNA: TGTGCCAGCAGTCCTGAGTATCGGGCTAGCGGGAGGGAAGAGACCCAGTACTTC
D gene: TRBD2
V gene: TRBV5-6
J gene: TRBJ2-5
clone size: NA

CDR3 protein: CASSSLAGGPDTQYF
CDR3 DNA: TGTGCCAGTAGTTCACTAGCGGGAGGGCCCGATACGCAGTATTTT
D gene: TRBD2
V gene: TRBV19
J gene: TRBJ2-3
clone size: NA

CDR3 protein: CASRRQGPSYTF
CDR3 DNA: TGTGCCAGCAGACGACAGGGACCTAGCTACACCTTC
D gene: TRBD1
V gene: TRBV2
J gene: TRBJ1-2
clone size: NA

CDR3 protein: CASSDPAGANVLTF
CDR3 DNA: TGTGCCAGCAGTGACCCCGCTGGGGCCAACGTCCTGACTTTC
D gene: NA
V gene: TRBV2
J gene: TRBJ2-6
clone size: NA

CDR3 protein: CASSLGLQGTTEAFF
CDR3 DNA: TGCGCCAGCAGCTTGGGCCTGCAGGGGACCACTGAAGCTTTCTTT
D gene: NA
V gene: TRBV5-1
J gene: TRBJ1-1
clone size: NA

CDR3 protein: CASTARGQGGTDEQFF
CDR3 DNA: TGTGCCAGCACCGCCCGGGGGCAGGGAGGTACCGATGAGCAGTTCTTC
D gene: NA
V gene: TRBV2
J gene: TRBJ2-1
clone size: NA

CDR3 protein: CARGSEYYGYTF
CDR3 DNA: TGTGCCCGCGGCAGTGAATACTATGGCTACACCTTC
D gene: NA
V gene: TRBV30
J gene: TRBJ1-2
clone size: few

CDR3 protein: CASSLAPGELFF
CDR3 DNA: TGTGCCAGCAGTCTAGCCCCCGGGGAGCTGTTTTTT
D gene: NA
V gene: TRBV7-3
J gene: TRBJ2-2
clone size: NA

CDR3 protein: CASSSAQAGGYTF
CDR3 DNA: TGTGCCAGCAGCTCGGCACAGGCGGGGGGCTACACCTTC
D gene: NA
V gene: TRBV11-2
J gene: TRBJ1-2
clone size: NA

CDR3 protein: CASNSGAISETQYF
CDR3 DNA: TGTGCCAGCAATAGCGGGGCTATTTCAGAGACCCAGTACTTC
D gene: TRBD2
V gene: TRBV7-9
J gene: TRBJ2-5
clone size: NA

CDR3 protein: CASSDFTLAGQQETQYF
CDR3 DNA: TGTGCCAGCAGTGATTTTACTCTAGCGGGACAACAAGAGACCCAGTACTTC
D gene: TRBD2
V gene: TRBV25-1
J gene: TRBJ2-5
clone size: NA

CDR3 protein: CASGLVGTGLEVTQYF
CDR3 DNA: TGTGCTAGTGGTTTGGTAGGGACGGGACTGGAAGTCACGCAGTATTTT
D gene: NA
V gene: TRBV12-5
J gene: TRBJ2-3
clone size: once

CDR3 protein: CASSEADRFYNEQFF
CDR3 DNA: TGTGCCAGCAGTGAAGCGGACAGGTTTTACAATGAGCAGTTCTTC
D gene: TRBD1
V gene: TRBV6-1
J gene: TRBJ2-1
clone size: NA